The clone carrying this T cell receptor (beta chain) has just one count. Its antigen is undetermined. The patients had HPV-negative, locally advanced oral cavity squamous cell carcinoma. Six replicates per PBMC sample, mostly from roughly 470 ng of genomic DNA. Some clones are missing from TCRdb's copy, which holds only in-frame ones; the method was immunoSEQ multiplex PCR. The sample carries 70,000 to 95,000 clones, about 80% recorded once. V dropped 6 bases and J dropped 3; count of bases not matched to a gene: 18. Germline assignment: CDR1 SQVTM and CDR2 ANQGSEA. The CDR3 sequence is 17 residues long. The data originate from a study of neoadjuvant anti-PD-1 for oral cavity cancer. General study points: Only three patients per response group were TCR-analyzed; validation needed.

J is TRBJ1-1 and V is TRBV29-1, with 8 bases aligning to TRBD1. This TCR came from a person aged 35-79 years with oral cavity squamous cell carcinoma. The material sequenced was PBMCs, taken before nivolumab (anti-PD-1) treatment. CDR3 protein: CSVASHLDRVGDTEAFF. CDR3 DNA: TGCAGCGTCGCCTCCCATTTGGACAGGGTAGGGGACACTGAAGCTTTCTTT.